A selection of T cell receptor beta chains follows, all from one sample in a study of memory CD4+ T cells and cytomegalovirus serostatus. The data were produced by immunoSEQ multiplex PCR, yet TCRdb's version contains in-frame clones alone and is incomplete. Altogether 40,000 to 45,000 clones are present, just over 75% being singletons, with the ten largest covering roughly 2%. The sample was memory CD4+ T cells from blood. The source is an adult in good health and CMV-seronegative. CDR3s include the opening cysteine and the closing phenylalanine or tryptophan. A D gene is named only where the DNA matches it firmly. Clone size is shown for a subset of rows, as once, few, many or a class of expanded clone.

D gene	V gene	J gene	clone size	CDR3 DNA	CDR3 protein
NA	TRBV28	TRBJ1-5	NA	TGTGCCAGCAGGGGAACAGGTACTGGCAATCAGCCCCAGCATTTT	CASRGTGTGNQPQHF
NA	TRBV5-1	TRBJ1-2	NA	TGCGCCAGCAGCCCCCTCGCCGGACAAGACCTCTTGGGCTACACCTTC	CASSPLAGQDLLGYTF
TRBD1	TRBV11-2	TRBJ1-2	few	TGTGCCAGCAGATCGACAGGGGGCTATGGCTACACCTTC	CASRSTGGYGYTF
NA	TRBV6-4	TRBJ2-2	medium-sized	TGTGCCAGCAGTGACTCGGACACCGGGGAGCTGTTTTTT	CASSDSDTGELFF
NA	TRBV5-1	TRBJ2-7	NA	TGCGCCAGCAGCTTGATAGCAGGGAGCTACGAGCAGTACTTC	CASSLIAGSYEQYF
TRBD1	TRBV28	TRBJ2-3	NA	TGTGCCAGCATCTCAACAGGGGGTACGCAGTATTTT	CASISTGGTQYF
TRBD1	TRBV9	TRBJ1-1	NA	TGTGCCAGCAGCGTAGGACACAGGGGAACTGAAGCTTTCTTT	CASSVGHRGTEAFF
NA	TRBV11-2	TRBJ2-7	NA	TGTGCCAGCAGAGGATTGGCAGGGGAGAGCTCCTACGAGCAGTACTTC	CASRGLAGESSYEQYF
NA	TRBV6-6	TRBJ2-2	NA	TGTGCCAGCAGTTACTCGATTTCAGCAAACACCGGGGAGCTGTTTTTT	CASSYSISANTGELFF
NA	TRBV7-7	TRBJ2-1	NA	TGTGCTAGCAGCTTGGGGGGCAGGGTGGATGAGCAGTTCTTC	CASSLGGRVDEQFF
TRBD2	TRBV19	TRBJ2-1	NA	TGTGCCAGTAGCGGTTTACTAGCGGGGGCTCCCAGTAGTTACAATGAGCAGTTCTTC	CASSGLLAGAPSSYNEQFF
TRBD2	TRBV5-8	TRBJ2-3	NA	TGTGCCAGCAGCTCGGGACTAGCGGGGTCGGATACGCAGTATTTT	CASSSGLAGSDTQYF
TRBD1	TRBV30	TRBJ1-2	NA	TGTGCCTGGCGGACCAACAGGGGGCCCTATGGCTACACCTTC	CAWRTNRGPYGYTF
TRBD1	TRBV4-1	TRBJ1-1	NA	TGCGCCAGCAGCCACGGGGGACAGGGGAAAATGAACACTGAAGCTTTCTTT	CASSHGGQGKMNTEAFF
NA	TRBV5-6	TRBJ1-4	NA	TGTGCCAGCAGCGAAATCCGGCCAACTAATGAAAAACTGTTTTTT	CASSEIRPTNEKLFF
NA	TRBV6-5	TRBJ1-2	NA	TGTGCCAGCAGGACTCGAGGGGAGGATGGCTACACCTTC	CASRTRGEDGYTF
NA	TRBV19	TRBJ2-7	NA	TGTGCCAGCAGATCCAGCGGATACTACGAGCAGTACTTC	CASRSSGYYEQYF
NA	TRBV21-1	TRBJ2-1	NA	TGTGCCAGCAGCAAAAAAGTTCGGACAGGGAGGAATGAGCAGTTCTTC	CASSKKVRTGRNEQFF
NA	TRBV7-9	TRBJ2-2	NA	TGTGCCAGCAGCCCCCCGGGGGGCCGGAACACCGGGGAGCTGTTTTTT	CASSPPGGRNTGELFF
NA	TRBV6-1	TRBJ1-5	once	TGTGCCAGCAGATCTACAGGGAATCAGCCCCAGCATTTT	CASRSTGNQPQHF
NA	TRBV5-1	TRBJ1-2	once	TGCGCCAGCAGCCCCGACCTGGACTATGGCTACACCTTC	CASSPDLDYGYTF
TRBD1	TRBV5-5	TRBJ1-5	few	TGTGCCAGCACCCGAGGGCTGGACAGGAATCAGCCCCAGCATTTT	CASTRGLDRNQPQHF
NA	TRBV7-2	TRBJ2-7	once	TGTGCCAGCAGCTTAGACCCCAGCTCCTACGAGCAGTACTTC	CASSLDPSSYEQYF
TRBD1	TRBV6-5	TRBJ2-5	NA	TGTGCCAGCAGGTCCTGGACAGGGCTGAGGGAGACCCAGTACTTC	CASRSWTGLRETQYF
NA	TRBV6-5	TRBJ1-1	few	TGTGCCAGCAGCTATAGGACGGGACCAGAAGCTTTCTTT	CASSYRTGPEAFF
NA	TRBV5-6	TRBJ1-5	NA	NA	CASSLFSGPGNQPQHF
TRBD1	TRBV2	TRBJ1-2	NA	TGTGCCAGCACCCCCGGCAGGGGGGTCTATGGCTACACCTTC	CASTPGRGVYGYTF
NA	TRBV30	TRBJ2-5	NA	TGTGCCTGGAGTCTGACGGAGACCCAGTACTTC	CAWSLTETQYF
NA	TRBV9	TRBJ1-1	few	TGTGCCAGCAGCGTAGCAGGGAACACTGAAGCTTTCTTT	CASSVAGNTEAFF
NA	TRBV19	TRBJ1-5	NA	TGTGCCAGTAGTATTTTTTCTAAGCCCCAGCATTTT	CASSIFSKPQHF
NA	TRBV2	TRBJ2-1	NA	TGTGCCAGCAAGGCGTCCCCCGTGGGCAATGAGCAGTTCTTC	CASKASPVGNEQFF
TRBD2	TRBV19	TRBJ2-7	NA	TGTGCCAGTAGTATCAGACTAGCGGGGACCCCCCACGAGCAGTACTTC	CASSIRLAGTPHEQYF
NA	TRBV29-1	TRBJ2-1	NA	TGCAGCGTTAAGGGCGGAAGCTCCTACAATGAGCAGTTCTTC	CSVKGGSSYNEQFF